This is a list of T cell receptor beta chains from one sample in a study of blood T cell repertoires in COVID-19. Measured with immunoSEQ multiplex PCR; TCRdb has only the in-frame clones, and not every one. This table holds 300,000 to 450,000 clones, approximately 81% found once. Sequencing used peripheral blood. The receptors were gathered from a woman between 18 and 29 years old with acute or convalescent COVID-19. CDR3s include the opening cysteine and the closing phenylalanine or tryptophan. A D gene is named only where the DNA matches it firmly. Only some rows state a clone size, as once, few, many or a class for expanded clones.

v_call: TRBV18
d_call: TRBD1
j_call: TRBJ2-7
clone_size: .
cdr3_nt: TGTGCCAGCTCGCAGACAGGGGTGAGCGTATACGAGCAGTACTTC
cdr3_aa: CASSQTGVSVYEQYF

v_call: TRBV6-2/TRBV6-3
d_call: .
j_call: TRBJ1-4
clone_size: .
cdr3_nt: TGTGCCAGCAGTTCCCTCAGCGCACCCCCCAATAATGAAAAACTGTTTTTT
cdr3_aa: CASSSLSAPPNNEKLFF

v_call: TRBV5-6
d_call: .
j_call: TRBJ1-1
clone_size: .
cdr3_nt: TGTGCCAGCAGCTTCAGAATTGTTGCGAACACTGAAGCTTTCTTT
cdr3_aa: CASSFRIVANTEAFF

v_call: TRBV7-8
d_call: TRBD1
j_call: TRBJ1-5
clone_size: .
cdr3_nt: TGTGCCAGCAGCGATGGGACAGCTCAGCCCCAGCATTTT
cdr3_aa: CASSDGTAQPQHF

v_call: TRBV4-1
d_call: .
j_call: TRBJ2-1
clone_size: .
cdr3_nt: TGCGCCAGCAGCAGCCCGGGCAATGAGCAGTTCTTC
cdr3_aa: CASSSPGNEQFF

v_call: TRBV5-1
d_call: .
j_call: TRBJ1-6
clone_size: .
cdr3_nt: TGCGCCAGCAGCACGTGGGACGGGAGCTCCTATAATTCACCCCTCCACTTT
cdr3_aa: CASSTWDGSSYNSPLHF

v_call: TRBV14
d_call: .
j_call: TRBJ1-2
clone_size: .
cdr3_nt: TGTGCCAGCAGCCAAGATCGAAGGGGGAACTATGGCTACACCTTC
cdr3_aa: CASSQDRRGNYGYTF

v_call: TRBV19
d_call: .
j_call: TRBJ1-5
clone_size: .
cdr3_nt: TGTGCCAGTAGTATAGTTGAGGGCTTGGGGCCCCAGCATTTT
cdr3_aa: CASSIVEGLGPQHF

v_call: TRBV19
d_call: TRBD1
j_call: TRBJ1-2
clone_size: .
cdr3_nt: TGTGCCATCCTATCCCGGGACAGGGCCTCCTATGGCTACACCTTC
cdr3_aa: CAILSRDRASYGYTF

v_call: TRBV28
d_call: .
j_call: TRBJ2-7
clone_size: .
cdr3_nt: TGTGCCAGCAGTTTTACTTACGAGCAGTACTTC
cdr3_aa: CASSFTYEQYF

v_call: TRBV3-1/TRBV3-2
d_call: .
j_call: TRBJ2-5
clone_size: .
cdr3_nt: TGTGCCAGCAGCCAAGTGGGGCCCCAAGAGACCCAGTACTTC
cdr3_aa: CASSQVGPQETQYF

v_call: TRBV2
d_call: TRBD1
j_call: TRBJ2-7
clone_size: .
cdr3_nt: TGTGCCAGCACTTTCGGACAGGCCATTGACGAGCAGTACTTC
cdr3_aa: CASTFGQAIDEQYF

v_call: TRBV5-1
d_call: TRBD2
j_call: TRBJ2-5
clone_size: .
cdr3_nt: TGCGCCAGCAGCCCCAGTAGCGGGGGCTACCAAGAGACCCAGTACTTC
cdr3_aa: CASSPSSGGYQETQYF

v_call: TRBV5-1
d_call: TRBD1
j_call: TRBJ1-1
clone_size: .
cdr3_nt: TGCGCCAGCAGCCGGGACAGCGCAAACACTGAAGCTTTCTTT
cdr3_aa: CASSRDSANTEAFF

v_call: TRBV3-1/TRBV3-2
d_call: TRBD2
j_call: TRBJ2-5
clone_size: once
cdr3_nt: TGTGCCAGCAGCCAACAAATTGCGGGAGCTCTAGAGACCCAGTACTTC
cdr3_aa: CASSQQIAGALETQYF

v_call: TRBV27
d_call: TRBD1
j_call: TRBJ2-7
clone_size: .
cdr3_nt: TGTGCCAGCAGTTTCCGGGACAGGGGGCTGGTGCAGTACTTC
cdr3_aa: CASSFRDRGLVQYF

v_call: TRBV3-1/TRBV3-2
d_call: TRBD2
j_call: TRBJ2-7
clone_size: .
cdr3_nt: TGTGCCAGCAGCGGAACAAAACTCGGGGGGGGATCCTACGAGCAGTACTTC
cdr3_aa: CASSGTKLGGGSYEQYF